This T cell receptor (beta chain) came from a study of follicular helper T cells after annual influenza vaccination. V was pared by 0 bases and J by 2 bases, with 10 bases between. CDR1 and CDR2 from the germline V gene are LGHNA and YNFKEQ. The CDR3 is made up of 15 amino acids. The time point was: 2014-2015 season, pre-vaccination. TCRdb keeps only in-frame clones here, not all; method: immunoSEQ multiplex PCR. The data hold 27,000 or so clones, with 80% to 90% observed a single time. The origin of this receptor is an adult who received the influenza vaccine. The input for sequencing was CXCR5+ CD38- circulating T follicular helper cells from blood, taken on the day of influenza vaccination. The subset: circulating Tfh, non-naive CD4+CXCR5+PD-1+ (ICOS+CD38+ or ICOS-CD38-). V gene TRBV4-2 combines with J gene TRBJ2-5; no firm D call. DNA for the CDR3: TGTGCCAGCAGCCAAGATCTGGGCAGACAAGAGACCCAGTACTTC. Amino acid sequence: CASSQDLGRQETQYF.